The 5 T cell receptor beta chains listed next were all sequenced from one sample in a study of regulatory T cells in long-lasting Graves disease. Libraries of TCR beta came from iRepertoire HTBI primers plus Arm-PCR of CDR3 regions. MiXCR was run by TCRdb on the multiplex PCR reads, yielding one entry per CDR3 protein. The data hold 580,000 or so distinct CDR3 sequences, with roughly 16% observed a single time. Time point described: newly diagnosed GD, antithyroid drugs for less than 3 months. Generation of the TCR library employed RNA extracted from PBMCs. The data also belong to a second study, concerning T cells in Graves' hyperthyroidism and ophthalmopathy.

Sequences were derived from peripheral blood mononuclear cells (PBMCs), sampled at new diagnosis, from a patient treated with antithyroid drugs. The receptors come from a young man with Graves disease.

The chain is built from TRBV30 and TRBJ2-4; either TRBD1 or TRBD2 may fit D (6 bases each). The CDR3 covers 16 residues. Germline V gene sequence: CDR1 GTSNPN, CDR2 SVGIG (reference sequence). V lost 0 bases, J lost 0 bases, and 12 bases lay in between. The CDR3 reads CAWSVGGSLAKNIQYF. The CDR3 nucleotides read TGTGCCTGGAGTGTAGGGGGGTCCCTAGCCAAAAACATTCAGTACTTC. The full variable domain, in which reference TRBV30 and TRBJ2-4 provide the parts outside the CDR3, is SQTIHQWPATLVQPVGSPLSLECTVEGTSNPNLYWYRQAAGRGLQLLFYSVGIGQISSEVPQNLSASRPQDRQFILSSKKLLLSDSGFYLCAWSVGGSLAKNIQYFGAGTRLSVL.

This clonotype was counted many times. In DNA, the CDR3 is TGTGCCACAGGTAGGAGGGCTGGCTACAATGAGCAGTTCTTC. This sequence encodes CATGRRAGYNEQFF. This chain links TRBV5-6 with TRBJ2-1; D possibly corresponds to TRBD2 (6 bases). Germline-derived CDR1 and CDR2 are SGHDT and YYEEEE. The CDR3 contains 14 residues. Trimming pared 9 bases from V and 3 bases from J, leaving 16 bases between. The full variable domain, its missing parts supplied by reference TRBV5-6 and TRBJ2-1, is DAGVTQSPTHLIKTRGQQVTLRCSPKSGHDTVSWYQQALGQGPQFIFQYYEEEERQRGNFPDRFSGHQFPNYSSELNVNALLLGDSALYLCATGRRAGYNEQFFGPGTRLTVL.

V is TRBV7-9 and J is TRBJ2-7; D may be TRBD2 (5 bases). Germline CDR1 is SEHNR and CDR2 is FQNEAQ (reference sequence). The CDR3 contains 14 residues. Between the trimmed V and J ends, which lost 1 base and 3 bases, there was a span of 10 bases. The CDR3 DNA reads TGTGCCAGCAGCTTAGGCCGGGATTACTACGAGCAGTACTTC. Translated, it gives CASSLGRDYYEQYF.

This clonotype appeared a few times. The chain uses TRBV5-1 and TRBJ1-3; D gene unclear. Trimming removed 0 bases from V and 4 bases from J, with 11 bases in between. Germline V CDR1 and CDR2: SGHRS, YFSETQ. The CDR3 totals 15 residues. The CDR3 region is CASSLEPNSGNTIYF. The CDR3 DNA is TGCGCCAGCAGCTTGGAGCCAAACTCGGGAAACACCATATATTTT.

The chain couples TRBV3-1 to TRBJ1-1; D perhaps matches TRBD1 (5 bases). The CDR3 consists of 12 residues. Germline V CDR1 and CDR2: LGHDT, YNNKEL (reference sequence). V lost 8 bases to trimming and J lost 3 bases, with 10 bases between them. The DNA for the CDR3 is TGTGCCAGCGGGGGGGGGGACACTGAAGCTTTCTTT. Residues: CASGGGDTEAFF.